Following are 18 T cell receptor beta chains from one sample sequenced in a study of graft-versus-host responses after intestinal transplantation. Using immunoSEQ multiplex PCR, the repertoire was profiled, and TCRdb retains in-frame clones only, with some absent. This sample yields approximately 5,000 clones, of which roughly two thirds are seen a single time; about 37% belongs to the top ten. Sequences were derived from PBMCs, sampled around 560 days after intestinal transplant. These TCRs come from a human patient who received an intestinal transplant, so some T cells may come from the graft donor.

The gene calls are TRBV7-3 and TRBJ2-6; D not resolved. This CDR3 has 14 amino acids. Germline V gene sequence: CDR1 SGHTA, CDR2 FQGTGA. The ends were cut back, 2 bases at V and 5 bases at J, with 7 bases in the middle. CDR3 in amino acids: CASSLQSRANVLTF. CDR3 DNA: TGTGCCAGCAGCTTACAAAGTCGGGCCAACGTCCTGACTTTC.

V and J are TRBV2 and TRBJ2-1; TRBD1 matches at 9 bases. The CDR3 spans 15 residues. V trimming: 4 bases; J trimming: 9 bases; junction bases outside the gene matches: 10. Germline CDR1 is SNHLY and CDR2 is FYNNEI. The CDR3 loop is CASSAWGQGRGEQFF. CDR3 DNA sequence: TGTGCCAGCAGTGCCTGGGGACAGGGTAGGGGTGAGCAGTTCTTC.

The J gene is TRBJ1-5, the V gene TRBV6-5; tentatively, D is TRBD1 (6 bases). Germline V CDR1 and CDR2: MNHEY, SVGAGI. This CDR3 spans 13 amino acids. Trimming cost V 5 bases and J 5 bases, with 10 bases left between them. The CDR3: CASSVSGDQPQHF. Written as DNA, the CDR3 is TGTGCCAGCAGTGTATCAGGGGATCAGCCCCAGCATTTT.

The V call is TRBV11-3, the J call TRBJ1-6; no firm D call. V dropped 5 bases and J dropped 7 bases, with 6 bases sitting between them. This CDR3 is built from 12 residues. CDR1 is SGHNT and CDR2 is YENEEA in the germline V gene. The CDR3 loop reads CASSTSNSPLHF. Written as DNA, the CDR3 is TGTGCCAGCAGCACCTCAAATTCACCCCTCCACTTT.

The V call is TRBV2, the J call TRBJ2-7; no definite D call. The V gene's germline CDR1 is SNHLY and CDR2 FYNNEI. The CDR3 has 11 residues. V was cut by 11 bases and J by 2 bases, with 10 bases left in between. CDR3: CAAGDAYEQYF. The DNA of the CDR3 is TGTGCCGCTGGGGATGCCTACGAGCAGTACTTC.

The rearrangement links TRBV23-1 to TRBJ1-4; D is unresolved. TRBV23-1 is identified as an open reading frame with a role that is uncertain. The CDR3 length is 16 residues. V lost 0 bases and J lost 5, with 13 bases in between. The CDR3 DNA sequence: TGCGCCAGCAGTCAATCGAAAAGGGAATGGAATGAAAAACTGTTTTTT. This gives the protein CASSQSKREWNEKLFF.

The CDR3 bases are TGTGCCAGCACCGGACAGGGGGCCTACAATGAGCAGTTCTTC. Residues: CASTGQGAYNEQFF. This chain links TRBV2 with TRBJ2-1, with 10 bases lining up with TRBD1. V lost 7 bases, J lost 2 bases, and 2 bases stayed unmatched. Germline CDR1 SNHLY, CDR2 FYNNEI. The CDR3 consists of 14 residues.

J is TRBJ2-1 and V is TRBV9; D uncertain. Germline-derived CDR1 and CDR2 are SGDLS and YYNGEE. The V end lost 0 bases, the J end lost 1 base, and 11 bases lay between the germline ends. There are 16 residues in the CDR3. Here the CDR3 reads CASSVGPPASYNEQFF. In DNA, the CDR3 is TGTGCCAGCAGCGTAGGCCCCCCGGCTTCCTACAATGAGCAGTTCTTC.

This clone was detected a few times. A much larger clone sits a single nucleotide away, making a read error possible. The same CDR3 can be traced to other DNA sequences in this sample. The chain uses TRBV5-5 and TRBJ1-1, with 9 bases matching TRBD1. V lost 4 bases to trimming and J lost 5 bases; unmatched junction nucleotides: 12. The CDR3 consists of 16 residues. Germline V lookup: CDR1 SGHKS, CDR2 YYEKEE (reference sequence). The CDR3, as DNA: TGTGCCAGCAGCCAAGGGACAGGGTACACCTCGACTGAAGCTTTCTTT. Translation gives CASSQGTGYTSTEAFF.

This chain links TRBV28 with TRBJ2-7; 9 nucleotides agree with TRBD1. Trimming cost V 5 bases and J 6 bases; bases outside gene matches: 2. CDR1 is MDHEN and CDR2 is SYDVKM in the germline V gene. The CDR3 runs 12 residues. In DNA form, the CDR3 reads TGTGCCAGCAGTGGGACAGGGCGCGAGCAGTACTTC. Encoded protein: CASSGTGREQYF. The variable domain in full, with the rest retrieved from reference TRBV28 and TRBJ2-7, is DVKVTQSSRYLVKRTGEKVFLECVQDMDHENMFWYRQDPGLGLRLIYFSYDVKMKEKGDIPEGYSVSREKKERFSLILESASTNQTSMYLCASSGTGREQYFGPGTRLTVT.

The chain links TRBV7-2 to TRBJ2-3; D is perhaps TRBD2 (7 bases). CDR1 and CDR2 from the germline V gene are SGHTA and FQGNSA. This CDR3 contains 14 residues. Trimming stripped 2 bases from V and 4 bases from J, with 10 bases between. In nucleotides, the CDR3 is TGTGCCAGCAGCTTAAACGGGGGGCCAGATACGCAGTATTTT. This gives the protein CASSLNGGPDTQYF.

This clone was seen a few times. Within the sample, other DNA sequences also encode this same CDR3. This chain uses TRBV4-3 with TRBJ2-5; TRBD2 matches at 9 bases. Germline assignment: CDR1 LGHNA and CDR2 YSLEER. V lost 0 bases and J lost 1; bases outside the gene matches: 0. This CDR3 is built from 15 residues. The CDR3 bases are TGCGCCAGCAGCCAAGAGCGGGGGGGCCAAGAGACCCAGTACTTC. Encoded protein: CASSQERGGQETQYF.

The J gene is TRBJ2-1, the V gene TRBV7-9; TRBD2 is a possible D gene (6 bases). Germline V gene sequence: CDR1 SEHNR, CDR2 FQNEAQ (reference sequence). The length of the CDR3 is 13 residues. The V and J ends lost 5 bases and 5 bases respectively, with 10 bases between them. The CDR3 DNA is TGTGCCAGCAGCCCCTCGGGGGACAATGAGCAGTTCTTC. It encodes CASSPSGDNEQFF.

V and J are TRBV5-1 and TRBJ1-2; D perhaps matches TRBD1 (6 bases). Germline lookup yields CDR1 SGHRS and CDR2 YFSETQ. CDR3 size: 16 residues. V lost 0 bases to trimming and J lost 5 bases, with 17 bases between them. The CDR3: CASSLDFSTGQYGYTF. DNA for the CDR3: TGCGCCAGCAGCTTGGACTTCTCTACAGGGCAGTATGGCTACACCTTC.

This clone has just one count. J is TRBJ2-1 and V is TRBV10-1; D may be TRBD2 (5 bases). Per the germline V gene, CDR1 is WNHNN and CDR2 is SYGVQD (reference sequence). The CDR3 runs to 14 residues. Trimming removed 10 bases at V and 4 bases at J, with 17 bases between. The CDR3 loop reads CATSEGLEYNEQFF. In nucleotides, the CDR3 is TGCGCCACCTCGGAAGGACTCGAATACAATGAGCAGTTCTTC.

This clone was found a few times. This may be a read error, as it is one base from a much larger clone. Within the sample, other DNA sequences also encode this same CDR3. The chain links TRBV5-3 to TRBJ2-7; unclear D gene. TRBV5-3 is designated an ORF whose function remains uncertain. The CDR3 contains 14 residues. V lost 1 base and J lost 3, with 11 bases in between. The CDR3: CARSLRGMDYEQYF. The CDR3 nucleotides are TGTGCCAGAAGCTTGAGAGGAATGGACTACGAGCAGTACTTC.

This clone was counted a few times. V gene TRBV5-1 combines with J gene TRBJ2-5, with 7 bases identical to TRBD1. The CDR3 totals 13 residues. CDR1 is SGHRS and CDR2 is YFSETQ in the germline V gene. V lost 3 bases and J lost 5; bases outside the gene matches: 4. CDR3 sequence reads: CASSWTGGETQYF. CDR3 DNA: TGCGCCAGCAGCTGGACAGGCGGGGAGACCCAGTACTTC.

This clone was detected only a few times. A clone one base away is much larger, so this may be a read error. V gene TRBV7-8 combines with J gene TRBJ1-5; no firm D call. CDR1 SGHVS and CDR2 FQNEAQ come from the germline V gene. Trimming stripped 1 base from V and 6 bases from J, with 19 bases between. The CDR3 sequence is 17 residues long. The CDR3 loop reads CASSLVWVGPWGQPQHF. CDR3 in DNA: TGTGCCAGCAGCTTAGTCTGGGTCGGGCCATGGGGTCAGCCCCAGCATTTT.